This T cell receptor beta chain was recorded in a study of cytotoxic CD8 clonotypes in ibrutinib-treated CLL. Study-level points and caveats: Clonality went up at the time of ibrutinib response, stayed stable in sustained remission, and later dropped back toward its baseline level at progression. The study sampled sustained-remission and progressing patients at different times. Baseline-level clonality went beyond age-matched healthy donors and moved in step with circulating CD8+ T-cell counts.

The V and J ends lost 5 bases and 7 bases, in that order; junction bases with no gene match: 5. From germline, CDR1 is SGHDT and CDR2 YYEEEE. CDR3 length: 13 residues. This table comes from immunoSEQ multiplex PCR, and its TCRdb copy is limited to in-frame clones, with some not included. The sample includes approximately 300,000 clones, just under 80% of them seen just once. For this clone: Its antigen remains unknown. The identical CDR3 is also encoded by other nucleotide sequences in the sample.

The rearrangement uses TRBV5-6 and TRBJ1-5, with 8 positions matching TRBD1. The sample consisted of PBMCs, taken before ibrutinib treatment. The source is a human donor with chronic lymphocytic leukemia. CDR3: CASSRTGNQPQHF. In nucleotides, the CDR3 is TGTGCCAGCAGTAGGACAGGGAACCAGCCCCAGCATTTT.